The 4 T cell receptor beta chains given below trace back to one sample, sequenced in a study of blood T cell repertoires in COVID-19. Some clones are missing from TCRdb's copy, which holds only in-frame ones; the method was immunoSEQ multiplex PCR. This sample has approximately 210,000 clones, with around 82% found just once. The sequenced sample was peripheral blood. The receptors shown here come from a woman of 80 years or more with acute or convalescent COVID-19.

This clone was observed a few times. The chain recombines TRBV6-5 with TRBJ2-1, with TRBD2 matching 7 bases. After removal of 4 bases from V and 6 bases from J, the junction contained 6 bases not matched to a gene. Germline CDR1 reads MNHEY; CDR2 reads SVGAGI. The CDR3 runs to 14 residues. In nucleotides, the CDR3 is TGTGCCAGCAGTTCCGGCGGGGGATTCAATGAGCAGTTCTTC. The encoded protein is CASSSGGGFNEQFF.

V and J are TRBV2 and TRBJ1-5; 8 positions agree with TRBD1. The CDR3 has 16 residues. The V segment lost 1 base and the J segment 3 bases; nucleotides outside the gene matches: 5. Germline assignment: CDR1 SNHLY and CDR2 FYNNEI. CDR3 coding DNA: TGTGCCAGCAGTGAAGGGGGACAGGCGATCAATCAGCCCCAGCATTTT. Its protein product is CASSEGGQAINQPQHF.

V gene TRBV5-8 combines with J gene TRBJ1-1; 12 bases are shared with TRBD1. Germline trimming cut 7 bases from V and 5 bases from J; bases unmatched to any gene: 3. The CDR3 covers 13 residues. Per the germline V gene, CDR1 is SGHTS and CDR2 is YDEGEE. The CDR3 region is CASRDRGRTEAFF. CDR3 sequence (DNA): TGTGCCAGCCGGGACAGGGGGCGGACTGAAGCTTTCTTT.

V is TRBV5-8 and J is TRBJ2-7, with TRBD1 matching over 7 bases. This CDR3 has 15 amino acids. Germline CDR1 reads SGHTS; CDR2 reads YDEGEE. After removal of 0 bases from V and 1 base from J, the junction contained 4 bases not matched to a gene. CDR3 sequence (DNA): TGTGCCAGCAGCTTGGTGGTCAGGGGGTCCTACGAGCAGTACTTC. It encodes CASSLVVRGSYEQYF.